This T cell receptor beta chain is drawn from a study of CD8 T cells in ankylosing spondylitis. The study's findings and limits: Certain motif variants had earlier been reported in reactive arthritis synovial fluid and blood. In ankylosing spondylitis blood, a motif of seven to nine highly homologous TCR beta variants appeared characteristic. Matched synovial fluid from ankylosing spondylitis patients was reported to be enriched for disease-linked clones. The authors found the disease-linked clones to be CD8+ and relatively rare in peripheral blood.

Germline V CDR1 and CDR2: MNHEY, SVGEGT. V was pared by 6 bases and J by 2 bases, with 35 bases between. This CDR3 is 21 amino acids long. A quantitative 5'-RACE method, one with molecular barcodes, was used to make TCR beta libraries. TCRdb reprocessed the 5' RACE reads with MiXCR, giving one entry per CDR3 protein. Here the sample spans about 220,000 distinct CDR3 sequences, about 7% being singletons. As concerns this clonotype: Its antigen is undetermined.

This chain uses TRBV6-2 or TRBV6-3 with TRBJ2-7; possible D gene TRBD2, 9 bases. Sample: blood, either unsorted or a sorted T cell fraction (not recorded which). This clonotype was obtained from a male donor with ankylosing spondylitis. CDR3 nucleotide sequence: TGTGCCAGCAGCATCCCGGACAGGGAAGGTAGTAGCGGGAGATCTCCCTACGAGCAGTACTTC. Its translation is CASSIPDREGSSGRSPYEQYF.